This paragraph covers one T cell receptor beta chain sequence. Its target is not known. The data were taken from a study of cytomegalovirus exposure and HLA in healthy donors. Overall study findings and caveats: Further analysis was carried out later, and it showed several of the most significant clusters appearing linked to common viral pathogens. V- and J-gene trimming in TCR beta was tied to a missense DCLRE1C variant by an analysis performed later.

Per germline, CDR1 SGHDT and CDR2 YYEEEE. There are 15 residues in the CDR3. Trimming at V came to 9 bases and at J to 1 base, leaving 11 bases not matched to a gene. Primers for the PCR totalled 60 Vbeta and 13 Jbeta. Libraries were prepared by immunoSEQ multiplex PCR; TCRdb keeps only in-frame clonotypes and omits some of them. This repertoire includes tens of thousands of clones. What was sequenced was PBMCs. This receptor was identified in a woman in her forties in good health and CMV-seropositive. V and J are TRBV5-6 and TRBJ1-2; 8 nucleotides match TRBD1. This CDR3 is CATKPGQDFNYGYTF. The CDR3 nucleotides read TGTGCCACCAAACCGGGACAGGACTTTAACTATGGCTACACCTTC.